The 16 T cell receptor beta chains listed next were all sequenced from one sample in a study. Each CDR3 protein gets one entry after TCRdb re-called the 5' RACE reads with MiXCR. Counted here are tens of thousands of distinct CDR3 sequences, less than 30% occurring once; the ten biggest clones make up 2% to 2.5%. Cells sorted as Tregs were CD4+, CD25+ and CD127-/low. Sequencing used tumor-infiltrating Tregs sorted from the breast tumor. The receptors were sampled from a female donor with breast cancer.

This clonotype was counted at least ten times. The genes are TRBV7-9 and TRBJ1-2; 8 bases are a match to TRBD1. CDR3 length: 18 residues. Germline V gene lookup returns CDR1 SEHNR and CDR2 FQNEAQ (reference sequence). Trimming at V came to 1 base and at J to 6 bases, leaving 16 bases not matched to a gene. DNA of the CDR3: TGTGCCAGCAGCTTAGAAGCGTGGCAGGGGGCATTGGAGAATGGCTACACCTTC. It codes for CASSLEAWQGALENGYTF.

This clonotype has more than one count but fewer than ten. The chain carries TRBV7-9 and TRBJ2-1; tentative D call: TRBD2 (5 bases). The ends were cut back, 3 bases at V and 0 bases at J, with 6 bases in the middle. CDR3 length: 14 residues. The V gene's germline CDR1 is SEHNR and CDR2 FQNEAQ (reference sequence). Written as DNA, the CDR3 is TGTGCCAGCAGCTTGGGGAGCTCCTACAATGAGCAGTTCTTC. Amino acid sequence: CASSLGSSYNEQFF.

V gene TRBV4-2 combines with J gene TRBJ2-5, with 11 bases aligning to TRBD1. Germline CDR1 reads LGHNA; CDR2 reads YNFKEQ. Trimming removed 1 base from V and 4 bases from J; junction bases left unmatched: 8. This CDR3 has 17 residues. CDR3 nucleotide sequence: TGTGCCAGCAGCCAAGGGACAGGGGGCTCCGGTCTAGAGACCCAGTACTTC. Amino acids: CASSQGTGGSGLETQYF.

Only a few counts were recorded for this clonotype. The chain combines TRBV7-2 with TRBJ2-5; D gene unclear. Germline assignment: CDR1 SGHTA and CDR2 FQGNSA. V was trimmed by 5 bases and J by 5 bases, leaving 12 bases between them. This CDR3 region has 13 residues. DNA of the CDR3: TGTGCCAGCAGCCAATTTAACGAGGAGACCCAGTACTTC. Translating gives CASSQFNEETQYF.

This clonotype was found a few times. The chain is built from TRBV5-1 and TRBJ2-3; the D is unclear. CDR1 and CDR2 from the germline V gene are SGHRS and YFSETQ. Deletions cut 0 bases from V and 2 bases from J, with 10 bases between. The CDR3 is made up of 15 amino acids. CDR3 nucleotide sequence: TGCGCCAGCAGCTTGGGGCAGATACTCACAGATACGCAGTATTTT. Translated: CASSLGQILTDTQYF.

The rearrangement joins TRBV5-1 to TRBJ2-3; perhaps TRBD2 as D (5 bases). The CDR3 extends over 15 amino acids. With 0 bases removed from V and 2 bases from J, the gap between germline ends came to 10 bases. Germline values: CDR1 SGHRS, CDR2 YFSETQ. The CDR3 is CASSLGSGLTDTQYF. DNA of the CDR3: TGCGCCAGCAGCTTGGGGTCAGGACTCACAGATACGCAGTATTTT. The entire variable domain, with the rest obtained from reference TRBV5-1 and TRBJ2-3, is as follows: KAGVTQTPRYLIKTRGQQVTLSCSPISGHRSVSWYQQTPGQGLQFLFEYFSETQRNKGNFPGRFSGRQFSNSRSEMNVSTLELGDSALYLCASSLGSGLTDTQYFGPGTRLTVL.

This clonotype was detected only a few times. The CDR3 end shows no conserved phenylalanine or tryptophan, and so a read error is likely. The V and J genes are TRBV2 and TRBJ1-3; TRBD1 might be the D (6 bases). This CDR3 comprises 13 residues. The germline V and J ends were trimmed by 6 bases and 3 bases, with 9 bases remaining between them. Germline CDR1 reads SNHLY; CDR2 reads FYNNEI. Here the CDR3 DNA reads TGTGCCAGCAGCCAGGGGATTGGAAACACCATATATTCT. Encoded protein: CASSQGIGNTIYS.

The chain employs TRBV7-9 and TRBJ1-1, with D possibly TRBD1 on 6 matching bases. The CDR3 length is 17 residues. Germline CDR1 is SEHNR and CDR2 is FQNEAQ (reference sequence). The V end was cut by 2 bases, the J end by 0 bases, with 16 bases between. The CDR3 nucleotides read TGTGCCAGCAGCTTAACGGCAGGGGTAATCATGAACACTGAAGCTTTCTTT. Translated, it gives CASSLTAGVIMNTEAFF.

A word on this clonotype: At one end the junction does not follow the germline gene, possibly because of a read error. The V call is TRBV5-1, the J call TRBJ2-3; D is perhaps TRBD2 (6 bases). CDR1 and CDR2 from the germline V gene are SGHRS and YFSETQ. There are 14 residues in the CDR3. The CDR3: CTSSPGEITDTQYF. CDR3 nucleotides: TGCACCAGCAGCCCGGGGGAGATCACAGATACGCAGTATTTT.

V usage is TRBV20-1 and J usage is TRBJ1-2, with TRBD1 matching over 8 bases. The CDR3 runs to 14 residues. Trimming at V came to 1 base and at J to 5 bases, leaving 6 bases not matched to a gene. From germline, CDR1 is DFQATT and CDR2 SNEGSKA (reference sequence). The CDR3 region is CSARVPGGWYGYTF. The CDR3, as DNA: TGCAGTGCTAGAGTTCCAGGGGGCTGGTATGGCTACACCTTC.

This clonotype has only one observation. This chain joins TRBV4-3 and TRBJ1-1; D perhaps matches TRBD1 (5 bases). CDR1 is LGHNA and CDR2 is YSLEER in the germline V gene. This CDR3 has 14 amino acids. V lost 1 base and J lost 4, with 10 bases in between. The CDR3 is CASSQGGSGTEAFF. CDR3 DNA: TGCGCCAGCAGCCAAGGGGGGAGTGGCACTGAAGCTTTCTTT.

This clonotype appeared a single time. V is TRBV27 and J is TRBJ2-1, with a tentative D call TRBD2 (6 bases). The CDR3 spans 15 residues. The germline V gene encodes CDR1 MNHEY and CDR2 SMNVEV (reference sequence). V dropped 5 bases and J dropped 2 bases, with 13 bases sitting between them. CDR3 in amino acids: CASSPLSGAYNEQFF. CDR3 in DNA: TGTGCCAGCAGTCCACTTAGCGGAGCCTACAATGAGCAGTTCTTC.

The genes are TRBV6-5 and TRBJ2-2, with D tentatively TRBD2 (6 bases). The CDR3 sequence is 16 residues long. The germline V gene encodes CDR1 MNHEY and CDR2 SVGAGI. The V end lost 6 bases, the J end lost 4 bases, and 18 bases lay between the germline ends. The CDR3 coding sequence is TGTGCCAGCAGCCGTCCCAGGGCGGGACCCACCGGGGAGCTGTTTTTT. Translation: CASSRPRAGPTGELFF.

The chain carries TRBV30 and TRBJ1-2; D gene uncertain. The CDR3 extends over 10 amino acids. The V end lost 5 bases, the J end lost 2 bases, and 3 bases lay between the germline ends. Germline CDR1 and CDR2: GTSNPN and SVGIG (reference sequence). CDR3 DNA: TGTGCCTGGGGGAACTATGGCTACACCTTC. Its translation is CAWGNYGYTF.

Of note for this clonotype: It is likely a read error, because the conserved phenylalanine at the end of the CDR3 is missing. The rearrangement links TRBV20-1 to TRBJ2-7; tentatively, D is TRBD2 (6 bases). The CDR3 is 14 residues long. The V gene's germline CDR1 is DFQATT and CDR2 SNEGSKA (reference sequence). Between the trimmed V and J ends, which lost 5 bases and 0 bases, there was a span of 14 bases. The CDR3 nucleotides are TGCAGTGCTGGTGATCCCGGGAGCTCCTACGAGCAGTACCTC. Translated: CSAGDPGSSYEQYL.

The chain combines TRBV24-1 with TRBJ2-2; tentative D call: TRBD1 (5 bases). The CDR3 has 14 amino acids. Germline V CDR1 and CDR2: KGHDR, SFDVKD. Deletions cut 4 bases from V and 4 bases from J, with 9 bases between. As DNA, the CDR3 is TGTGCCACCAGTGACAGGGTAGGCACCGGGGAGCTGTTTTTT. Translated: CATSDRVGTGELFF.